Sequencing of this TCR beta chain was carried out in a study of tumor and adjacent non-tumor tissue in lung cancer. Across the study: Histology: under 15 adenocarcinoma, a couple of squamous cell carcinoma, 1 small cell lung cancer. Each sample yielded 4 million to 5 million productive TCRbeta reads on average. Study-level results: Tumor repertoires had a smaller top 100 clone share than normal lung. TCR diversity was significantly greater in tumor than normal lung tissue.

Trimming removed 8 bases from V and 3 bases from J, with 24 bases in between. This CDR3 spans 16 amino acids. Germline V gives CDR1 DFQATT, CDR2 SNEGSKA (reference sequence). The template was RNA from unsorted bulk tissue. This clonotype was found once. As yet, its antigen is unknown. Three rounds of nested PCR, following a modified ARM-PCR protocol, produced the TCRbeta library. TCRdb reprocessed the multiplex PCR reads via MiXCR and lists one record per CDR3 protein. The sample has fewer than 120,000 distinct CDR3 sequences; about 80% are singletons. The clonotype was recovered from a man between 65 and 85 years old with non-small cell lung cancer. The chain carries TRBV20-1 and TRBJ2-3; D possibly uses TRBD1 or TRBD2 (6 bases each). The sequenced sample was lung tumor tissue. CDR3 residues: CSPPRLSGGLTDTQYF. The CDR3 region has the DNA TGCAGTCCTCCGCGTCTGTCCGGGGGCTTGACAGATACGCAGTATTTT.